The rows below give T cell receptor beta chains drawn from one sample of a study of shared clonotypes between healthy human individuals. Method: immunoSEQ multiplex PCR; TCRdb's copy keeps in-frame clones and lacks some. This sample yields approximately 2,300,000 clones, of which just under 95% are seen a single time; around 0.38% belongs to the top ten. The sequencing input was naive CD4+ T cells from PBMCs. Receptor source: a man between 18 and 29 years old in good health. Some clones in this sample may be carry-over from other donors' samples. CDR3s include the opening cysteine and the closing phenylalanine or tryptophan. D genes are given only for firm matches. Some rows mark clone size as missing; the rest say once, few, many or name a class of expanded clone.

V: TRBV7-8
D: -
size: -
J: TRBJ2-1
CDR3: CASSLGSAYYNEQFF
DNA: TGTGCCAGCAGCTTAGGTAGCGCCTACTACAATGAGCAGTTCTTC

V: TRBV19
D: TRBD1
size: -
J: TRBJ1-1
CDR3: CASSLRDRNTEAFF
DNA: TGTGCCAGTAGTCTACGGGACAGGAACACTGAAGCTTTCTTT

V: TRBV27
D: -
size: -
J: TRBJ1-1
CDR3: CASNPSQGIGAFF
DNA: TGTGCCAGCAACCCCTCTCAGGGAATCGGGGCTTTCTTT

V: TRBV29-1
D: -
size: -
J: TRBJ2-7
CDR3: CSVDDGFYEQYF
DNA: TGCAGCGTTGATGACGGATTTTACGAGCAGTACTTC

V: TRBV5-1
D: -
size: -
J: TRBJ2-3
CDR3: CASSLGGLAAGDTQYF
DNA: TGCGCCAGCAGCTTGGGGGGCTTAGCGGCGGGTGATACGCAGTATTTT

V: TRBV5-1
D: TRBD1
size: -
J: TRBJ2-7
CDR3: CASSLERGHDEQYF
DNA: TGCGCCAGCAGCTTGGAGAGGGGGCACGACGAGCAGTACTTC

V: TRBV6-1
D: TRBD1
size: -
J: TRBJ2-5
CDR3: CASSEAGTGETQYF
DNA: TGTGCCAGCAGTGAAGCGGGGACAGGAGAGACCCAGTACTTC

V: TRBV10-3
D: -
size: once
J: TRBJ1-3
CDR3: CATRNELSGNTIYF
DNA: TGTGCCACAAGAAACGAACTCTCTGGAAACACCATATATTTT

V: TRBV5-6
D: -
size: -
J: TRBJ2-1
CDR3: CASSPVPGSYNEQFF
DNA: TGTGCCAGCAGCCCGGTTCCAGGGAGCTACAATGAGCAGTTCTTC

V: TRBV7-2
D: -
size: -
J: TRBJ2-7
CDR3: CASSFLGLGSYEQYF
DNA: TGTGCCAGCAGCTTCCTCGGACTGGGGTCCTACGAGCAGTACTTC

V: TRBV18
D: -
size: -
J: TRBJ1-4
CDR3: CASSPPAGAGEKLFF
DNA: TGTGCCAGCTCACCACCGGCGGGGGCCGGGGAAAAACTGTTTTTT